This entry lists 9 T cell receptor beta chains sequenced from one sample in a study of blood T cell repertoires in COVID-19. Only in-frame clones appear in the TCRdb table, and some are missing; sequencing was by immunoSEQ multiplex PCR. The sample records some 400,000 clones, roughly 90% being singletons. The material sequenced was PBMCs or T cells enriched from blood (not recorded which). These receptors were taken from a woman aged 25 to 39 who had recovered from COVID-19.

The rearrangement links TRBV2 to TRBJ1-1; 10 bases agree with TRBD1. Germline-derived CDR1 and CDR2 are SNHLY and FYNNEI. The CDR3 contains 15 residues. V trimming: 7 bases; J trimming: 2 bases; junction bases outside the gene matches: 7. The CDR3 reads CASTPRTGGNTEAFF. In nucleotides, the CDR3 is TGTGCCAGCACCCCCAGGACAGGGGGAAACACTGAAGCTTTCTTT.

The chain carries TRBV18 and TRBJ2-1, with TRBD2 matching over 8 bases. Germline CDR1 reads KGHSH; CDR2 reads LQKENI. V was clipped by 3 bases and J by 5 bases; unmatched bases: 9. CDR3 length: 16 amino acids. CDR3 coding DNA: TGTGCCAGCTCACCCCGGGCGGGAGGAAAGGACAATGAGCAGTTCTTC. Translating gives CASSPRAGGKDNEQFF. The entire variable domain, with the rest obtained from reference TRBV18 and TRBJ2-1, is as follows: NAGVMQNPRHLVRRRGQEARLRCSPMKGHSHVYWYRQLPEEGLKFMVYLQKENIIDESGMPKERFSAEFPKEGPSILRIQQVVRGDSAAYFCASSPRAGGKDNEQFFGPGTRLTVL.

The V and J genes are TRBV28 and TRBJ2-7; 11 positions agree with TRBD1. V trimming: 7 bases; J trimming: 4 bases; junction bases outside the gene matches: 9. CDR3 length: 15 amino acids. Germline V gives CDR1 MDHEN, CDR2 SYDVKM. The CDR3 here is CASKQGTGGGYEQYF. The CDR3 coding sequence is TGTGCCAGCAAGCAGGGGACAGGGGGAGGATACGAGCAGTACTTC.

The chain uses TRBV12-3 or TRBV12-4 and TRBJ1-1, with D perhaps matching TRBD1 (6 bases). This CDR3 has 11 residues. Trimming took 6 bases from V and 6 from J, leaving 8 bases between them. This CDR3 reads CASSQGPEAFF. As DNA, the CDR3 is TGTGCCAGCAGCCAGGGGCCTGAAGCTTTCTTT.

This chain connects TRBV12-3 or TRBV12-4 to TRBJ2-7; tentatively, D is TRBD1 (6 bases). The V end was cut by 1 base, the J end by 3 bases, with 7 bases between. The CDR3 spans 13 residues. CDR3 in DNA: TGTGCCAGCAGTTTAGACAGGGTCTACGAGCAGTACTTC. Its protein product is CASSLDRVYEQYF.

Regarding this clone: At one boundary the junction diverges from the germline segment, which might be a read error. This sequence joins TRBV27 and TRBJ2-4; D is perhaps TRBD2 (5 bases). Germline V gene sequence: CDR1 MNHEY, CDR2 SMNVEV (reference sequence). The CDR3 is 12 residues long. Here the CDR3 reads CTSSPLGGIQYF. CDR3 nucleotide sequence: TGTACCAGCTCTCCCTTAGGAGGCATTCAGTACTTC.

This chain's CDR3 is CAISEGQGARNTIYF. As DNA, the CDR3 is TGTGCCATCAGTGAAGGACAGGGGGCAAGGAACACCATATATTTT. The J gene is TRBJ1-3, the V gene TRBV10-3; 11 nucleotides align to TRBD1. The CDR3 consists of 15 residues. The germline V gene encodes CDR1 ENHRY and CDR2 SYGVKD. V trimming: 3 bases; J trimming: 7 bases; junction bases outside the gene matches: 5.

The chain is built from TRBV4-1 and TRBJ2-3; 7 nucleotides align to TRBD2. This CDR3 contains 15 residues. Germline V lookup: CDR1 MGHRA, CDR2 YSYEKL. The V gene end was trimmed by 5 bases and the J gene end by 1 base; junction bases not matched to a gene: 6. The CDR3 loop reads CASSAREFGTDTQYF. In nucleotides, the CDR3 is TGCGCCAGCAGCGCGCGGGAGTTCGGCACAGATACGCAGTATTTT.

The rearrangement joins TRBV28 to TRBJ2-1; 11 bases line up with TRBD1. CDR1 MDHEN and CDR2 SYDVKM come from the germline V gene. The CDR3 is made up of 13 amino acids. The V gene end was trimmed by 4 bases and the J gene end by 8 bases; junction bases not matched to a gene: 1. CDR3 sequence (DNA): TGTGCCAGCAGTTCGGGACAGGGGGATGAGCAGTTCTTC. This gives the protein CASSSGQGDEQFF. Based on the CDR3 plus reference TRBV28 and TRBJ2-1, the full variable domain is DVKVTQSSRYLVKRTGEKVFLECVQDMDHENMFWYRQDPGLGLRLIYFSYDVKMKEKGDIPEGYSVSREKKERFSLILESASTNQTSMYLCASSSGQGDEQFFGPGTRLTVL.